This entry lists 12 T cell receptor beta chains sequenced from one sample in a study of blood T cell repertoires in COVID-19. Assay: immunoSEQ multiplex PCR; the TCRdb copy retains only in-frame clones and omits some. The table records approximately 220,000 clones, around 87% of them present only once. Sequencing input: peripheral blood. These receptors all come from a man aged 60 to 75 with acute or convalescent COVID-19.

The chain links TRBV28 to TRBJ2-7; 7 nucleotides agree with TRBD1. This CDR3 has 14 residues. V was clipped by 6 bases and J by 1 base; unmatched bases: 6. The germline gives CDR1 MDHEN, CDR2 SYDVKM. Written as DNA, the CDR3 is TGTGCCAGCAGAATGACAGGGTGGTCCTACGAGCAGTACTTC. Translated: CASRMTGWSYEQYF.

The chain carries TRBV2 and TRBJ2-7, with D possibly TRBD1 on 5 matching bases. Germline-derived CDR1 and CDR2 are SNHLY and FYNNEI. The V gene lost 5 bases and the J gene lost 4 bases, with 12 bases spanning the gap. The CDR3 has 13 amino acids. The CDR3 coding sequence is TGTGCCAGCAGTCCTTGGACATCGTACGAGCAGTACTTC. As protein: CASSPWTSYEQYF.

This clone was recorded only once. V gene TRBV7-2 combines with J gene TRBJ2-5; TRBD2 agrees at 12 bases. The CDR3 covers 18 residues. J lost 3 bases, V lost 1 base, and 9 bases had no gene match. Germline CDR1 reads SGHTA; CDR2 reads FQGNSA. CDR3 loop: CASSLGLLAGGLKETQYF. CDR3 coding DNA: TGTGCCAGCAGCTTAGGGTTACTAGCGGGGGGACTGAAAGAGACCCAGTACTTC.

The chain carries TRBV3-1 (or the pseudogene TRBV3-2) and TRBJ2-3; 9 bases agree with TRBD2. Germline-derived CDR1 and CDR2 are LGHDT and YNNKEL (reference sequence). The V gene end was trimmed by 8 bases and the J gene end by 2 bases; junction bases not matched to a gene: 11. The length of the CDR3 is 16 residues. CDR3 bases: TGTGCCAGCGCTAGCGGGGTTTCCCGACTCACAGATACGCAGTATTTT. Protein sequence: CASASGVSRLTDTQYF.

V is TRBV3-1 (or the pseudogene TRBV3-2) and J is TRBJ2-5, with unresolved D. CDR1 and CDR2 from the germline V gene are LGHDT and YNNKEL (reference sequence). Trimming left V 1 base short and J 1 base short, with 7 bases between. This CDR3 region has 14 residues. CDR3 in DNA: TGTGCCAGCAGCCAAGGGGCAGGCCAAGAGACCCAGTACTTC. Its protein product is CASSQGAGQETQYF.

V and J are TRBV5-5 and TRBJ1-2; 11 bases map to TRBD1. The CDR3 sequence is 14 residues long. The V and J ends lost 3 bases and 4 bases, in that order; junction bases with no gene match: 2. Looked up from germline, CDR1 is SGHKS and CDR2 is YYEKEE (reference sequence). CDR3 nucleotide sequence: TGTGCCAGCAGCTGGACAGGGGGCGGCTATGGCTACACCTTC. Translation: CASSWTGGGYGYTF.

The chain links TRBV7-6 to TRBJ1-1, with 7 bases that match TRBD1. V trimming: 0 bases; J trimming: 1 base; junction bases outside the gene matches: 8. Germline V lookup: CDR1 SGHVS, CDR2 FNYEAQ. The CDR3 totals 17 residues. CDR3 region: CASSLAGDSGGNTEAFF. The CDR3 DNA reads TGTGCCAGCAGCTTAGCCGGGGACAGTGGGGGGAACACTGAAGCTTTCTTT.

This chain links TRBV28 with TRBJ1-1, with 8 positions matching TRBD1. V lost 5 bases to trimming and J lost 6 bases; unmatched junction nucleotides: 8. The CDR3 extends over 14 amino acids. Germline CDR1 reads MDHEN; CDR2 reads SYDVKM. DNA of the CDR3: TGTGCCAGCAGTCCTCAGGGGGCGCGGGCTGAAGCTTTCTTT. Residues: CASSPQGARAEAFF.

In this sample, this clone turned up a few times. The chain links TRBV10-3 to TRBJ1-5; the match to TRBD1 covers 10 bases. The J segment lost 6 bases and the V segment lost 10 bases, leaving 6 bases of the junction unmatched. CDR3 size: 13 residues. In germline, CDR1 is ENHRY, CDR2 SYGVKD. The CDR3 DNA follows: TGTGCCACCAGACAGGGGGCAAGTCAGCCCCAGCATTTT. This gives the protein CATRQGASQPQHF.

CDR3 residues: CASSVGPGFTEAFF. The CDR3 region has the DNA TGTGCCAGCAGCGTAGGCCCAGGCTTCACTGAAGCTTTCTTT. The V gene is TRBV9, the J gene TRBJ1-1; D remains ambiguous. The germline V gene has CDR1 SGDLS and CDR2 YYNGEE. The V end was cut by 0 bases, the J end by 4 bases, with 10 bases between. The CDR3 has 14 residues.

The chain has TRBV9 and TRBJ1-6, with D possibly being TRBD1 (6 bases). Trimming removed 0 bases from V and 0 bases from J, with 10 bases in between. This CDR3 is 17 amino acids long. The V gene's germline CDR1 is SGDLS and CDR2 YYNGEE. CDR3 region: CASSVDRESSYNSPLHF. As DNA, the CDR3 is TGTGCCAGCAGCGTAGACAGGGAAAGCTCCTATAATTCACCCCTCCACTTT.

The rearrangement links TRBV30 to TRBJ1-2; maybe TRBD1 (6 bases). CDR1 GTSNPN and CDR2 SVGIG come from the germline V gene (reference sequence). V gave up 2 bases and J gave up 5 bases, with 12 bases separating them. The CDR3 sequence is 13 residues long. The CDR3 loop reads CAWSSQGQYGYTF. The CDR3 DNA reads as TGTGCCTGGAGTTCTCAGGGGCAGTATGGCTACACCTTC.